This is a list of T cell receptor beta chains from one sample in a study of cytomegalovirus exposure and HLA in healthy donors. Sequencing used immunoSEQ multiplex PCR; TCRdb keeps in-frame clones, though not all of them. Among about 140,000 clones listed, nearly 90% were seen once. Material: PBMCs. These receptors were collected from a middle-aged woman in good health and CMV-seronegative. The CDR3 runs from the conserved cysteine through the conserved F or W. Fields, in order: J gene, V gene, D gene, clone size, CDR3 DNA, CDR3 protein. D genes are given only for firm matches. The size field is filled for only some rows; it gives once, few, many or a size class.

TRBJ2-3 TRBV5-1 NA NA TGCGCCAGCAGCGCATATAGCGGTCAAATTACAGATACGCAGTATTTT CASSAYSGQITDTQYF
TRBJ2-5 TRBV29-1 TRBD2 NA TGCAGCGTTGAACAGCGGGAGGATCGGGAGACCCAGTACTTC CSVEQREDRETQYF
TRBJ1-5 TRBV27 TRBD1 once TGTGCCAGCAGTCCGACAGGGGTTCAGCCCCAGCATTTT CASSPTGVQPQHF
TRBJ1-2 TRBV19 TRBD1 NA TGTGCCAGTAGTATTCCCGACAGGGTCGCGGACGGCTACACCTTC CASSIPDRVADGYTF
TRBJ2-1 TRBV4-3 NA NA TGCGCCAGCAGCCAAGATTGGGCCTTCAATGAGCAGTTCTTC CASSQDWAFNEQFF
TRBJ1-2 TRBV28 NA NA TGTGCCAGCAGTTTAGGGGTCAGGGACTATGGCTACACCTTC CASSLGVRDYGYTF
TRBJ1-1 TRBV2 NA NA NA CASSVGQGSFF
TRBJ2-5 TRBV18 NA NA TGTGCCAGCTCACTTTCAACAGATGGTAGGGAGACCCAGTACTTC CASSLSTDGRETQYF
TRBJ2-1 TRBV19 NA NA TGTGCCAGTAGTAACAGATCCCCCTACAATGAGCAGTTCTTC CASSNRSPYNEQFF
TRBJ2-7 TRBV11-3 TRBD1 NA TGTGCCAGCAGAACTCCGGGACAGGGGGCCAAGCAGTACTTC CASRTPGQGAKQYF
TRBJ2-2 TRBV21-1 NA NA TGTGCCAGCAGTGATTATAGCGGGACTTGGAACACCGGGGAGCTGTTTTTT CASSDYSGTWNTGELFF
TRBJ2-1 TRBV10-1 TRBD1 once TGCGCCAGCATTCGTTCACGGACAGGAAAAGACAATGAGCAGTTCTTC CASIRSRTGKDNEQFF
TRBJ2-1 TRBV7-9 TRBD2 NA TGTGCCAGCAGCGTACTAGCGGTTGGCTCCTACAATGAGCAGTTCTTC CASSVLAVGSYNEQFF
TRBJ2-1 TRBV27 TRBD2 NA TGTGCCAGCAGCCGCCCTCCGGGACTAGCGGGTAGCAATGAGCAGTTCTTC CASSRPPGLAGSNEQFF
TRBJ2-7 TRBV4-1 TRBD1 NA TGCGCCAGCAGCCGAACTGGACAGGGGGCTTGGTCCGGCGAGCAGTACTTC CASSRTGQGAWSGEQYF
TRBJ1-5 TRBV5-6 NA NA TGTGCCAGCAGCTTGGCTAGGAATCAGCCCCAGCATTTT CASSLARNQPQHF
TRBJ1-3 TRBV11-3 NA NA TGTGCCAGCAGCTTAGCATCCTCTGGAAACACCATATATTTT CASSLASSGNTIYF
TRBJ2-2 TRBV11-3 TRBD2 NA TGTGCCAGCAGCTTGGGGCTAGCGGACGCCGGGGAGCTGTTTTTT CASSLGLADAGELFF
TRBJ2-7 TRBV29-1 NA NA NA CSVATGAPLRLYF
TRBJ2-5 TRBV28 NA NA TGTGCCAGCTCTCGACTCCTCGAAGAGACCCAGTACTTC CASSRLLEETQYF
TRBJ1-2 TRBV5-1 TRBD1 once TGCGCCAGCAGATTTGACAGGGACCATGGCTACACCTTC CASRFDRDHGYTF
TRBJ2-1 TRBV5-8 NA NA TGTGCCAGCAGCCTAAATACTCAACTAGGCCTGAGCTCCTACAATGAGCAGTTCTTC CASSLNTQLGLSSYNEQFF
TRBJ2-1 TRBV7-2 TRBD2 NA TGTGCCAGCAGCTTACAACAGACTAGCTATGAGCAGTTCTTC CASSLQQTSYEQFF
TRBJ2-7 TRBV2 NA NA TGTGCCAGCAGGCGGGAAGCTAACGAGCAGTACTTC CASRREANEQYF
TRBJ2-7 TRBV11-1 NA NA TGTGCCAGCAGCTTAGCTCGGACTATCTCCTACGAGCAGTACTTC CASSLARTISYEQYF
TRBJ2-1 TRBV13 TRBD2 NA TGTGCCAGCAAGCCCGGGGCTGGCGGGAGGACAAATGAGCAGTTCTTC CASKPGAGGRTNEQFF
TRBJ2-7 TRBV9 NA NA TGTGCCAGCAGCGCTCAACCGGGACAAGGCTACGAGCAGTACTTC CASSAQPGQGYEQYF
TRBJ2-7 TRBV6-5 TRBD2 NA TGTGCCAGCAGGTATACGGGAGGGCCTCAATACGAGCAGTACTTC CASRYTGGPQYEQYF
TRBJ2-1 TRBV5-4 TRBD2 NA TGTGCCAGCAGCCACGAAGCGGGAGGCTACAATGAGCAGTTCTTC CASSHEAGGYNEQFF
TRBJ2-1 TRBV10-3 NA NA TGTGCCATCAGTGGGATAGCCGACAATGAGCAGTTCTTC CAISGIADNEQFF
TRBJ1-1 TRBV28 NA NA TGTGCCAGCAGTTTTAGTCGACAACCGAACACTGAAGCTTTCTTT CASSFSRQPNTEAFF
TRBJ2-7 TRBV27 TRBD2 once TGTGCCAGCAGTTCCGGGACTAGCGGATACGAGCAGTACTTC CASSSGTSGYEQYF
TRBJ2-7 TRBV7-7 NA NA TGTGCCAGCAGCATCGGAGGGCCTCCCAACGAGCAGTACTTC CASSIGGPPNEQYF
TRBJ1-3 TRBV11-1 TRBD1 NA TGTGCCAGCAGCGAAGACAGGGCTGGAAACACCATATATTTT CASSEDRAGNTIYF
TRBJ2-4 TRBV7-9 NA NA TGTTCCAGCAGCTCACCGACACCTATAGCCAAAAACATTCAGTACTTC CSSSSPTPIAKNIQYF
TRBJ1-1 TRBV28 NA NA TGTGCCAGCAGTGACAGGGAAGCTTTCTTT CASSDREAFF
TRBJ2-7 TRBV27 TRBD2 NA TGTGCCAGCAGGGCTAGCGGGACCTACGAGCAGTACTTC CASRASGTYEQYF
TRBJ2-7 TRBV7-9 NA few TGTGCCAGCAGCAGGGGGAGTTCCGAGCAGTACTTC CASSRGSSEQYF